This passage covers 11 T cell receptor beta chains from one sample sequenced in a study of cytomegalovirus exposure and HLA in healthy donors listed by TCRdb under 2017. Receptor amplification or capture employed the immunoSEQ multiplex PCR assay. The multiplex PCR relied on a mix of 60 forward primers for TCR Vbeta segments and 13 reverse primers for TCR Jbeta segments. TCRdb's version of the immuneACCESS table is confined to in-frame rearrangements and falls short of the full clone set. An unresolved V gene accounts for under half of the shortfall where checked; the remainder is of unknown origin. The sample has around 120,000 clones on record, 79% of them singletons. The ten most abundant clones make up approximately 2% of the sample. The sample taken for sequencing was PBMCs. The source is a man in his late teens or twenties in good health and CMV-seronegative.

The chain recombines TRBV6-1 with TRBJ2-1; 9 positions match TRBD2. This CDR3 region has 16 residues. V gave up 4 bases and J gave up 7 bases; unmatched junction bases: 11. The germline V gene encodes CDR1 MNHNS and CDR2 SASEGT. CDR3 sequence: CASSGNSGRVANEQFF. The DNA of the CDR3 is TGTGCCAGCAGTGGAAATAGCGGGAGAGTGGCAAATGAGCAGTTCTTC.

The chain uses TRBV7-9 and TRBJ1-6, with a weak D call TRBD1 (6 bases). Germline CDR1 reads SEHNR; CDR2 reads FQNEAQ (reference sequence). This CDR3 is 13 amino acids long. V lost 5 bases and J 13 bases, leaving 15 bases between the germline ends. In nucleotides, the CDR3 is TGTGCCAGCAGCCCCCAACCGGACAGCCCCCTCCACTTT. Encoded protein: CASSPQPDSPLHF.

The rearrangement links TRBV7-3 to TRBJ2-1; 10 bases agree with TRBD2. The CDR3 spans 15 residues. V lost 4 bases to trimming and J lost 2 bases; unmatched junction nucleotides: 2. The V gene's germline CDR1 is SGHTA and CDR2 FQGTGA. In nucleotides, the CDR3 is TGTGCCAGCAGCTCTACTAGCGGGGCCTACAATGAGCAGTTCTTC. Its protein is CASSSTSGAYNEQFF.

The V gene is TRBV12-5, the J gene TRBJ2-2, with 7 nucleotides matching TRBD1. CDR3 length equals 14 residues. Per germline, CDR1 LGHNT and CDR2 FRNRAP. V lost 2 bases, J lost 4 bases, and 1 base stayed unmatched. CDR3 nucleotide sequence: TGTGCTAGTGGTTTGACAGGGGCCACCGGGGAGCTGTTTTTT. Its translation is CASGLTGATGELFF.

The genes are TRBV5-4 and TRBJ1-2; a possible D gene is TRBD1 (6 bases). V was cut by 6 bases and J by 7 bases, with 22 bases left in between. Germline V gives CDR1 SGHNT, CDR2 YYREEE (reference sequence). The CDR3 is made up of 15 amino acids. The CDR3 nucleotides read TGTGCCAGCACCGACGCCGGGGGGGCGCTCGGTGGCTACACCTTC. It codes for CASTDAGGALGGYTF. Filled out from reference TRBV5-4 and TRBJ1-2, the complete variable domain reads ETGVTQSPTHLIKTRGQQVTLRCSSQSGHNTVSWYQQALGQGPQFIFQYYREEENGRGNFPPRFSGLQFPNYSSELNVNALELDDSALYLCASTDAGGALGGYTFGSGTRLTVV.

The chain joins TRBV6-1 to TRBJ2-5, with unresolved D. The CDR3 length is 12 residues. CDR1 and CDR2 (germline): MNHNS, SASEGT. Trimming stripped 4 bases from V and 2 bases from J, with 5 bases between. The chain's CDR3 is CASSVVQETQYF. The DNA of the CDR3 is TGTGCCAGCAGTGTAGTACAAGAGACCCAGTACTTC.

This clone has only one observation. The J gene is TRBJ2-3, the V gene TRBV4-1, with 8 bases matching TRBD2. The junction had 7 bases not matched to a gene; V was cut back by 8 bases and J by 3 bases. Germline V CDR1 and CDR2: MGHRA, YSYEKL. This CDR3 is 14 amino acids long. CDR3 DNA sequence: TGCGCCAGCCAACTTAGCGGGAAAACAGATACGCAGTATTTT. As protein: CASQLSGKTDTQYF.

The rearrangement links TRBV11-2 to TRBJ1-5; tentative D call: TRBD1 (6 bases). The CDR3 contains 16 residues. CDR1 and CDR2 from the germline V gene are SGHAT and FQNNGV. V lost 5 bases and J 4 bases, leaving 18 bases between the germline ends. CDR3 DNA: TGTGCCAGCAGCCCGCAGAGAGCGGGGGCTAATCAGCCCCAGCATTTT. Protein product: CASSPQRAGANQPQHF. The whole variable domain, remainder taken from reference TRBV11-2 and TRBJ1-5, is EAGVAQSPRYKIIEKRQSVAFWCNPISGHATLYWYQQILGQGPKLLIQFQNNGVVDDSQLPKDRFSAERLKGVDSTLKIQPAKLEDSAVYLCASSPQRAGANQPQHFGDGTRLSIL.

The V call is TRBV11-3, the J call TRBJ2-1; the D gene is possibly TRBD1 (6 bases). The V gene lost 5 bases and the J gene lost 4 bases, with 24 bases spanning the gap. The CDR3 runs to 18 residues. Looked up from germline, CDR1 is SGHNT and CDR2 is YENEEA. The chain's CDR3 is CASSTGTQGVGDYNEQFF. CDR3 bases: TGTGCCAGCAGCACAGGGACCCAAGGGGTCGGAGATTACAATGAGCAGTTCTTC.

The CDR3 DNA reads as TGTGCCAGTAGTATATCGCAGGGGGCCTCTGGCTACACCTTC. It codes for CASSISQGASGYTF. This sequence joins TRBV19 and TRBJ1-2; TRBD1 agrees at 8 bases. J was trimmed by 7 bases and V by 2 bases; bases with no gene match: 6. The germline gives CDR1 LNHDA, CDR2 SQIVND (reference sequence). The CDR3 runs to 14 residues.

This clone has more than one count but fewer than ten. The chain recombines TRBV7-9 with TRBJ2-5; D may be TRBD2 (5 bases). CDR3 length: 17 residues. Trimming shortened V by 1 base and J by 1 base, and 16 bases separated the two germline ends. The germline V gene encodes CDR1 SEHNR and CDR2 FQNEAQ (reference sequence). CDR3 bases: TGTGCCAGCAGCTTAGGAAGGGAGCGGACGAGCCAAGAGACCCAGTACTTC. Amino acids: CASSLGRERTSQETQYF.